What follows are 19 T cell receptor beta chains derived from one specimen sequenced in a study of radiation and T cells in renal cell carcinoma. Generated by immunoSEQ multiplex PCR, the TCRdb table keeps only in-frame clones and is missing some. The sample carries 100,000 to 150,000 clones, roughly 80% recorded once. The time point is: baseline pretreatment blood. As for treatment: 15 Gy SBRT to primary tumor, nephrectomy 4 weeks later. The source material was blood, sampled from a patient whose treatment included radiotherapy and nephrectomy. These receptors were collected from a woman aged 55-75 years with renal cell carcinoma.

There are many counts of this clone. The chain has TRBV7-6 and TRBJ1-1, with D uncertain. There are 13 residues in the CDR3. V dropped 5 bases and J dropped 3 bases, with 10 bases sitting between them. Germline CDR1 SGHVS, CDR2 FNYEAQ. CDR3 nucleotides: TGTGCCAGCAGCCCGAGGGAGGACACTGAAGCTTTCTTT. Protein: CASSPREDTEAFF. The variable domain in full, with the rest retrieved from reference TRBV7-6 and TRBJ1-1, is GAGVSQSPRYKVTKRGQDVALRCDPISGHVSLYWYRQALGQGPEFLTYFNYEAQQDKSGLPNDRFSAERPEGSISTLTIQRTEQRDSAMYRCASSPREDTEAFFGQGTRLTVV.

The chain employs TRBV20-1 and TRBJ1-1; perhaps TRBD1 as D (5 bases). Trimming removed 3 bases at V and 9 bases at J, with 11 bases between. The CDR3 runs to 11 residues. Germline values: CDR1 DFQATT, CDR2 SNEGSKA (reference sequence). Here the CDR3 DNA reads TGCAGTGCTAGCCAGGGTCAACAAGCTTTCTTT. Residues: CSASQGQQAFF.

This chain connects TRBV11-2 to TRBJ2-5; possibly TRBD2 for D (5 bases). Germline V gene lookup returns CDR1 SGHAT and CDR2 FQNNGV. CDR3 length: 15 amino acids. V was cut by 5 bases and J by 4 bases, with 17 bases left in between. This chain's CDR3 is CASSPARARGETQYF. Written as DNA, the CDR3 is TGTGCCAGCAGCCCAGCGAGGGCCAGAGGAGAGACCCAGTACTTC.

This chain joins TRBV6-6 and TRBJ2-3; D remains ambiguous. CDR1 and CDR2 from the germline V gene are MNHNY and SVGAGI (reference sequence). Trimming removed 2 bases at V and 2 bases at J, with 8 bases between. This CDR3 is 14 amino acids long. The CDR3 region has the DNA TGTGCCAGCAGTTACAACAGAGACACAGATACGCAGTATTTT. Protein product: CASSYNRDTDTQYF.

The V gene is TRBV6-1, the J gene TRBJ1-5, with no clear D. This CDR3 comprises 15 residues. CDR1 and CDR2 (germline): MNHNS, SASEGT. Trimming cost V 5 bases and J 1 base, with 12 bases left between them. CDR3 coding DNA: TGTGCCAGCAGTATTCTATCCCGGAGCAATCAGCCCCAGCATTTT. Residues: CASSILSRSNQPQHF.

V is TRBV7-3 and J is TRBJ1-1; a weak D match, TRBD1 (6 bases). Trimming stripped 2 bases from V and 1 base from J, with 11 bases between. Germline values: CDR1 SGHTA, CDR2 FQGTGA. This CDR3 has 15 residues. The CDR3 spells CASSLGARGNTEAFF. The CDR3 coding sequence is TGTGCCAGCAGCTTAGGTGCCAGGGGGAACACTGAAGCTTTCTTT.

The CDR3 coding sequence is TGCAGCGCAACACAGGGGGCCGGGAGCAATCAGCCCCAGCATTTT. It codes for CSATQGAGSNQPQHF. This sequence joins TRBV29-1 and TRBJ1-5; TRBD1 aligns across 9 bases. The V segment lost 7 bases and the J segment 1 base; nucleotides outside the gene matches: 8. Germline loops: CDR1 SQVTM, CDR2 ANQGSEA. This CDR3 contains 15 residues.

The chain links TRBV6-5 to TRBJ1-1; D is undetermined. This CDR3 comprises 11 residues. Germline CDR1 and CDR2: MNHEY and SVGAGI. Trimming pared 7 bases from V and 5 bases from J, leaving 8 bases between. CDR3 coding DNA: TGTGCCAGCACTTCGGGTACTGAAGCTTTCTTT. This gives the protein CASTSGTEAFF.

The gene calls are TRBV20-1 and TRBJ2-5; unclear D gene. Per germline, CDR1 DFQATT and CDR2 SNEGSKA (reference sequence). Deletions cut 5 bases from V and 5 bases from J, with 9 bases between. The CDR3 is made up of 11 amino acids. CDR3 region: CSAEMAETQYF. The CDR3 DNA sequence: TGCAGTGCTGAGATGGCCGAGACCCAGTACTTC.

The chain recombines TRBV27 with TRBJ2-3; no definite D call. This CDR3 is built from 16 residues. Trimming left V 4 bases short and J 2 bases short, with 16 bases between. The germline V gene has CDR1 MNHEY and CDR2 SMNVEV (reference sequence). Here the CDR3 reads CASSSAINPFTDTQYF. CDR3 bases: TGTGCCAGCAGTTCGGCGATAAACCCTTTCACAGATACGCAGTATTTT.

This chain links TRBV28 with TRBJ1-2; D remains unclear. The CDR3 extends over 12 amino acids. Trimming took off 5 bases at V and 8 bases at J, with 12 bases between the two ends. Germline assignment: CDR1 MDHEN and CDR2 SYDVKM. CDR3 loop: CASSPQKGGYTF. The CDR3 DNA follows: TGTGCCAGCAGTCCTCAAAAAGGGGGCTACACCTTC.

The table lists this clone with a count of one. The chain couples TRBV7-9 to TRBJ1-3; 7 bases align to TRBD1. From germline, CDR1 is SEHNR and CDR2 FQNEAQ (reference sequence). The CDR3 length is 16 residues. V was clipped by 6 bases and J by 0 bases; unmatched bases: 8. In DNA, the CDR3 is TGTGCCAGCAGTGACAGGGTAGGAGCCTCTGGAAACACCATATATTTT. Translating it yields CASSDRVGASGNTIYF.

This clone was picked up a small number of times. V is TRBV5-1 and J is TRBJ1-2, with TRBD1 as a possible D gene (5 bases). V lost 0 bases and J 7 bases, leaving 16 bases between the germline ends. Germline V lookup: CDR1 SGHRS, CDR2 YFSETQ. The CDR3 extends over 15 amino acids. The CDR3 DNA reads as TGCGCCAGCAGCTTGGCCGAGGCAGGGACGGCTGGCTACACCTTC. It encodes CASSLAEAGTAGYTF.

The V and J genes are TRBV6-6 and TRBJ1-5; no definite D call. Germline CDR1 reads MNHNY; CDR2 reads SVGAGI (reference sequence). CDR3 length: 16 residues. Trimming removed 7 bases from V and 0 bases from J, with 16 bases in between. In nucleotides, the CDR3 is TGTGCCAGCACTCGCCTCGGACTTTATAGCAATCAGCCCCAGCATTTT. Protein: CASTRLGLYSNQPQHF.

CDR3 loop: CASSHGQGSYEQYF. For the CDR3, the DNA is TGCGCCAGCAGCCACGGACAGGGGAGCTACGAGCAGTACTTC. The chain recombines TRBV5-1 with TRBJ2-7; 9 nucleotides match TRBD1. CDR3 length: 14 residues. V dropped 4 bases and J dropped 3; count of bases not matched to a gene: 5. CDR1 SGHRS and CDR2 YFSETQ come from the germline V gene.

V is TRBV5-1 and J is TRBJ2-3, with 10 bases identical to TRBD1. CDR1 SGHRS and CDR2 YFSETQ come from the germline V gene. J lost 5 bases, V lost 3 bases, and 12 bases had no gene match. This CDR3 has 17 amino acids. The CDR3 loop is CASSSKGTGEFGDTQYF. CDR3 nucleotides: TGCGCCAGCAGCTCAAAGGGGACAGGGGAGTTTGGAGATACGCAGTATTTT.

The CDR3 loop is CASSALRDGTGEQYF. For the CDR3, the DNA is TGTGCCAGTAGTGCTCTACGGGACGGTACGGGGGAGCAGTACTTC. The V and J genes are TRBV19 and TRBJ2-7, with D perhaps being TRBD1 or TRBD2 (5 bases each). Trimming shortened V by 5 bases and J by 7 bases, and 21 bases separated the two germline ends. The CDR3 has 15 amino acids. Germline CDR1 LNHDA, CDR2 SQIVND (reference sequence).

The CDR3 protein is CASSEGTGLAYEQYF. The CDR3 coding sequence is TGTGCCAGCAGTGAAGGTACAGGCCTAGCCTACGAGCAGTACTTC. This sequence joins TRBV6-1 and TRBJ2-5; TRBD1 might be the D (5 bases). The DNA end favors TRBJ2-7, so the J call may be wrong. The CDR3 spans 15 residues. Germline assignment: CDR1 MNHNS and CDR2 SASEGT.

The rearrangement joins TRBV4-3 to TRBJ2-2; 12 bases are shared with TRBD2. J gave up 3 bases and V 4 bases, and 6 bases lay outside the gene matches. In germline, CDR1 is LGHNA, CDR2 YSLEER. CDR3 length equals 17 residues. The CDR3 here is CASSRGLAGNDTGELFF. The DNA of the CDR3 is TGCGCCAGCAGCCGTGGACTAGCGGGAAATGACACCGGGGAGCTGTTTTTT.